This T cell receptor beta chain was observed in a study of blood T cell repertoires in COVID-19. Study background: Italy, Spain and the United States were the sources of the convalescent and acute COVID-19 samples. Sample material is recorded as cDNA or gDNA derived from T cells, B-cell-depleted T cells, or PBMCs.

The CDR3 length is 15 residues. Trimming took off 3 bases at V and 3 bases at J, with 13 bases between the two ends. Germline V gene data show CDR1 as SGDLS and CDR2 as YYNGEE. Original methodology: For nucleated cells, counts were estimated from reference gene primer amplification. Profiled with immunoSEQ multiplex PCR; TCRdb holds only in-frame clones, not every one. V, J and clone size reflect that table, while D and trimming were determined from the DNA. Among 110,000 to 150,000 clones listed, more than 75% were seen once. Sequencing used peripheral blood. The sequence was collected from a human donor in a cohort sampled during active COVID-19. This chain connects TRBV9 to TRBJ2-1; TRBD1 is a possible D gene (5 bases). Written as DNA, the CDR3 is TGTGCCAGCAGCGGTACAGGAATACTCTACAATGAGCAGTTCTTC. It yields the protein CASSGTGILYNEQFF.